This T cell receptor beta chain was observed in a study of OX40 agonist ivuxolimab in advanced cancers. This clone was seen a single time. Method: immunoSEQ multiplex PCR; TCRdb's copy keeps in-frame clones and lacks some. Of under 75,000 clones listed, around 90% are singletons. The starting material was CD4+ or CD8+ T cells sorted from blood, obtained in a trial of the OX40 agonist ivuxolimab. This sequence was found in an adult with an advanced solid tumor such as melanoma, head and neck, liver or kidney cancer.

DNA of the CDR3: TGCGCCAGCAGCCCGGCCGGGACAGGGAATCAGCCCCAGCATTTT. The encoded protein is CASSPAGTGNQPQHF. The chain has TRBV5-1 and TRBJ1-5; TRBD1 matches at 9 bases. This CDR3 spans 15 amino acids. V shed 4 bases and J 4 bases; nucleotides not matched to a gene: 6. The germline gives CDR1 SGHRS, CDR2 YFSETQ.